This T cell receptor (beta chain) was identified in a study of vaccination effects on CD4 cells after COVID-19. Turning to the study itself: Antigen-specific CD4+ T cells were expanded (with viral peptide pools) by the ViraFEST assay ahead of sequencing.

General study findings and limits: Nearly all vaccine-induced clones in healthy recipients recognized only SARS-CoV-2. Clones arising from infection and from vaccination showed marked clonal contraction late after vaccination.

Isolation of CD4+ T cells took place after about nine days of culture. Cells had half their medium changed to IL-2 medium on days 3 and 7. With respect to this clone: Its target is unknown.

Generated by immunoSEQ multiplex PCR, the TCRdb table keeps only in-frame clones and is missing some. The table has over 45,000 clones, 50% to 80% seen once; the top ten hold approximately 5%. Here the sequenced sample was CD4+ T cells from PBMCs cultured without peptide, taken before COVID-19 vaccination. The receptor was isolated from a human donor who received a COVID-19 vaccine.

Written as DNA, the CDR3 is TGTGCCAGCAGTGAAGATAGGCGGGGATACGAGCAGTACTTC. It translates to CASSEDRRGYEQYF. The chain joins TRBV2 to TRBJ2-7; TRBD2 is a possible D gene (6 bases). This CDR3 contains 14 residues. CDR1 and CDR2 from the germline V gene are SNHLY and FYNNEI. V was cut by 1 base and J by 4 bases, with 11 bases left in between.